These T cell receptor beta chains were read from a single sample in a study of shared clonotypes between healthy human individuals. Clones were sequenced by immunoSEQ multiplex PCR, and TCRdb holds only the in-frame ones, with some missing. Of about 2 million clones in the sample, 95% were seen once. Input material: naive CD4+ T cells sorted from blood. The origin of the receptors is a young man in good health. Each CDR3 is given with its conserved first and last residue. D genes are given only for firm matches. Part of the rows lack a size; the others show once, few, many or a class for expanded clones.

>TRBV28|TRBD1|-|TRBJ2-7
CASRGTGSSYEQYF
TGTGCCAGCAGGGGGACAGGGTCCTCCTACGAGCAGTACTTC
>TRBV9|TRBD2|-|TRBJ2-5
CASSVVAGGPGETQYF
TGTGCCAGCAGCGTAGTGGCGGGAGGCCCTGGAGAGACCCAGTACTTC
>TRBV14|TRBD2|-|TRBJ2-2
CASSQGPGLSTGELFF
TGTGCCAGCAGCCAGGGACCGGGACTATCCACCGGGGAGCTGTTTTTT
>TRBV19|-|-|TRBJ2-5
CASSLGQQETQYF
TGTGCCAGTAGTCTAGGACAGCAAGAGACCCAGTACTTC
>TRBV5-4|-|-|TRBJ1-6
CASSQTGTSSYNSPLHF
TGTGCCAGCAGTCAAACCGGGACCTCCTCCTATAATTCACCCCTCCACTTT
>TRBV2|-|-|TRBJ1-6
CASSETGGDNSPLHF
TGTGCCAGCAGTGAAACTGGGGGAGATAATTCACCCCTCCACTTT
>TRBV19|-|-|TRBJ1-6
CASSIRGQALHF
TGTGCCAGTAGTATACGGGGGCAGGCGCTCCACTTT
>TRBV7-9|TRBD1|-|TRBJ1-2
CASSRQGYGYGYTF
TGTGCCAGCAGTAGACAGGGGTACGGCTATGGCTACACCTTC
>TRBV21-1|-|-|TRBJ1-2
CASSRQCQGLNYGYTF
TGTGCCAGCAGCCGCCAATGCCAGGGCCTCAACTATGGCTACACCTTC
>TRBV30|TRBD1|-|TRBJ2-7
CAWSVQTGYYEQYF
TGTGCCTGGAGTGTCCAGACAGGGTACTACGAGCAGTACTTC
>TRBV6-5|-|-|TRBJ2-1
CASTNYNEQFF
TGTGCCAGCACGAATTACAATGAGCAGTTCTTC
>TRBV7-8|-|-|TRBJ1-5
CASSLNSQSNQPQHF
TGTGCCAGCAGCTTAAACTCTCAAAGCAATCAGCCCCAGCATTTT
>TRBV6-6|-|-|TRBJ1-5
CASSYSWTQNQPQHF
TGTGCCAGCAGTTACTCGTGGACCCAAAATCAGCCCCAGCATTTT
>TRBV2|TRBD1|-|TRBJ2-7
CASSFRDRSSYEQYF
TGTGCCAGCAGTTTCCGGGACAGGTCATCCTACGAGCAGTACTTC
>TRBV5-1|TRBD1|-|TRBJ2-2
CASRPGTGNTGELFF
TGCGCCAGCAGGCCCGGGACAGGCAACACCGGGGAGCTGTTTTTT
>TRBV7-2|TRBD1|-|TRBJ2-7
CASIPGGLIYEQYF
TGTGCCAGCATCCCAGGGGGTCTCATCTACGAGCAGTACTTC
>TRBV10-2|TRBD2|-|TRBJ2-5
CASSEGGRVTETQYF
TGCGCCAGCAGTGAAGGCGGGAGAGTTACAGAGACCCAGTACTTC
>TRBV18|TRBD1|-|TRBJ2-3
CASSPGQGWGTQYF
TGTGCCAGCTCCCCGGGACAGGGATGGGGGACGCAGTATTTT
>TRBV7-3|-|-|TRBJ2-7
CASSPGTNSYEQYF
TGTGCCAGCAGCCCGGGGACAAACTCCTACGAGCAGTACTTC
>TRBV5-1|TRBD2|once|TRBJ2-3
CASRLAGRGTDTQYF
TGCGCCAGCAGGCTAGCGGGGCGGGGGACAGATACGCAGTATTTT
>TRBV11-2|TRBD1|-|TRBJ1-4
CASSSGPGQGGGHEKLFF
TGTGCCAGCAGCTCAGGTCCGGGACAGGGAGGAGGTCATGAAAAACTGTTTTTT
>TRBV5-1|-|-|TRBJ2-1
CASSLGALSYNEQFF
TGCGCCAGCAGCTTGGGTGCACTTTCCTACAATGAGCAGTTCTTC
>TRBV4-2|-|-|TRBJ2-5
CASSTGPGGKEETQYF
TGTGCCAGCAGCACTGGACCCGGCGGGAAAGAGGAGACCCAGTACTTC
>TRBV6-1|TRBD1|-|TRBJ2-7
CASSMTGTYEQYF
TGTGCCAGCAGTATGACAGGGACCTACGAGCAGTACTTC
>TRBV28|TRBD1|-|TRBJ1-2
CASSPGQGTDGYTF
TGTGCCAGCAGTCCAGGACAGGGAACGGATGGCTACACCTTC
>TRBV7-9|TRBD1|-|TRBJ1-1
CASIVTGVSTEAFF
TGTGCCAGCATAGTAACAGGGGTAAGCACTGAAGCTTTCTTT
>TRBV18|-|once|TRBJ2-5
CASSQGQETQYF
TGTGCCAGCTCACAGGGCCAAGAGACCCAGTACTTC
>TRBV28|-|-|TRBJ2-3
CASSLLQNTDTQYF
TGTGCCAGCAGTTTATTACAAAATACAGATACGCAGTATTTT
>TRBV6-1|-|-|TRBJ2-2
CASLEGRSTGELFF
TGTGCCAGCCTCGAGGGGCGGAGCACCGGGGAGCTGTTTTTT
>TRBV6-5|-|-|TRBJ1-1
CASSRTGTTAFF
TGTGCCAGCAGTCGAACCGGGACGACGGCTTTCTTT
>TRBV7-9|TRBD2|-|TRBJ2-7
CASSLKGGRDGDYEQYF
TGTGCCAGCAGCCTAAAAGGCGGGAGGGATGGGGACTACGAGCAGTACTTC
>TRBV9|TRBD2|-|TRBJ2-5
CASSVGGASGSQETQYF
TGTGCCAGCAGCGTAGGAGGGGCTAGCGGGAGTCAAGAGACCCAGTACTTC
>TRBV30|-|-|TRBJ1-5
CAWSGRAGQPQHF
TGTGCCTGGAGTGGCCGGGCCGGTCAGCCCCAGCATTTT
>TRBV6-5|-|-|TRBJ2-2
CASSYPSVTGELFF
TGTGCCAGCAGTTACCCTAGCGTGACCGGGGAGCTGTTTTTT
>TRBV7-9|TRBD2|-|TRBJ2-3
CASSLTSAGTDTQYF
TGTGCCAGCAGCCTGACTAGCGCCGGCACAGATACGCAGTATTTT
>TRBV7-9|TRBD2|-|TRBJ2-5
CASSFLSGSRETQYF
TGTGCCAGCAGCTTTTTAAGCGGGAGTAGGGAGACCCAGTACTTC
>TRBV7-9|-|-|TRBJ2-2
CASSRGEGAPGELFF
TGTGCCAGCAGCCGTGGGGAAGGGGCGCCCGGGGAGCTGTTTTTT
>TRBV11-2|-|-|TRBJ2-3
CASSRSDTQYF
TGTGCCAGCAGCCGTTCAGATACGCAGTATTTT
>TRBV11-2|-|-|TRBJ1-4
CASSRGTDHNEKLFF
TGTGCCAGCAGCCGGGGCACGGACCATAATGAAAAACTGTTTTTT
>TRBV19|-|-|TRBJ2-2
CASSIIDRNTGELFF
TGTGCCAGTAGTATAATCGACAGAAACACCGGGGAGCTGTTTTTT
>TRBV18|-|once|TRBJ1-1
CASSPGSWENTEAFF
TGTGCCAGCTCACCGGGCAGTTGGGAGAACACTGAAGCTTTCTTT
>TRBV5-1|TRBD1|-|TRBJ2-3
CASSAGTGNTDTQYF
TGCGCCAGCAGCGCCGGGACAGGGAACACAGATACGCAGTATTTT
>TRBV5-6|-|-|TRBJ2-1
CASSFGTGYNEQFF
TGTGCCAGCAGCTTCGGGACTGGATACAATGAGCAGTTCTTC
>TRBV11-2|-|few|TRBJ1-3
CASSSGNTIYF
TGTGCCAGCAGCTCTGGAAACACCATATATTTT
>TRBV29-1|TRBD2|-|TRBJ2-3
CSVDVAGRTDTQYF
TGCAGCGTTGATGTAGCGGGACGCACAGATACGCAGTATTTT
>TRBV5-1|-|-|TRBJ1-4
CASSLEAATNEKLFF
TGCGCCAGCAGCTTGGAGGCAGCAACTAATGAAAAACTGTTTTTT
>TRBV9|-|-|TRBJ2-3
CASSVGAQPTDTQYF
TGTGCCAGCAGCGTAGGGGCCCAACCCACAGATACGCAGTATTTT
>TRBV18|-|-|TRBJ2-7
CASSTLQSSDEQYF
TGTGCCAGCTCAACCCTCCAGAGCTCGGATGAGCAGTACTTC
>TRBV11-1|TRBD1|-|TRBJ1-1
CASRRTGGGEAFF
TGTGCCAGCAGGCGGACAGGAGGAGGAGAAGCTTTCTTT
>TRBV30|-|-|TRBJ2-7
CALDPGPPYEQYF
TGTGCCCTGGACCCGGGACCCCCTTACGAGCAGTACTTC
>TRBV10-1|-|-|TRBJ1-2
CASSDEGNYGYTF
TGCGCCAGCAGTGATGAGGGAAACTATGGCTACACCTTC
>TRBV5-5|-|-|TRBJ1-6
CASSLGTVGNSPLHF
TGTGCCAGCAGCTTGGGTACAGTCGGGAATTCACCCCTCCACTTT
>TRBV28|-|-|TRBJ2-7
CASSSGTDEGGYEQYF
TGTGCCAGCAGTTCGGGGACAGACGAGGGAGGCTACGAGCAGTACTTC
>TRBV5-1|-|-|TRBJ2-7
CASSPTQGGTYEQYF
TGCGCCAGCAGCCCTACTCAGGGCGGGACCTACGAGCAGTACTTC
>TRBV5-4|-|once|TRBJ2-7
CASSLETGEQYF
TGTGCCAGCAGCTTGGAGACAGGCGAGCAGTACTTC
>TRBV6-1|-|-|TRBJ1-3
CASSEVYLVGTGNTIYF
TGTGCCAGCAGTGAAGTTTATTTAGTGGGCACTGGAAACACCATATATTTT
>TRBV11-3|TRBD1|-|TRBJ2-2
CASSSGQGSTGELFF
TGTGCCAGCAGCTCGGGACAGGGGAGCACCGGGGAGCTGTTTTTT